This TCR beta chain is drawn from a study of Graves' ophthalmopathy and Graves' hyperthyroidism. Scientists amplified the TCR beta CDR3 regions from RNA transcripts. HTBI-primed RT-PCR formed the first round, and a multiplex PCR formed the second. TCRdb used MiXCR to reprocess the multiplex PCR reads, holding one entry per CDR3 protein. The sample records about 500,000 distinct CDR3 sequences, around 15% being singletons. This CDR3 is built from 13 residues. V was trimmed by 1 base and J by 4 bases, leaving 8 bases between them. Germline V gene data show CDR1 as LGHDT and CDR2 as YNNKEL (reference sequence).

The chain joins TRBV3-1 to TRBJ2-7, with D hard to call. The receptor was derived from a woman aged 25 to 39 with Graves' ophthalmopathy. The sample taken for sequencing was blood. CDR3 DNA sequence: TGTGCCAGCAGCCAAGGCGTGCTATACGAGCAGTACTTC. It specifies CASSQGVLYEQYF.